These 10 T cell receptor beta chains were sequenced from one sample in a study of identical twins. One entry per CDR3 protein, called by TCRdb with MiXCR from the 5' RACE reads. Counted here are 500,000 to 550,000 distinct CDR3 sequences, 20% to 25% occurring once; the ten biggest clones make up about 0.48%. A further study also used this sample, focusing on yellow fever vaccine responses in identical twins.

Sequences were obtained from CD4+ T cells sorted from blood. These receptors came from a woman between 18 and 30 years old in good health.

This clonotype was detected only a few times. This rearrangement joins TRBV6-1 to TRBJ2-7; tentatively, D is TRBD1 (5 bases). V lost 5 bases and J 6 bases, leaving 11 bases between the germline ends. Germline assignment: CDR1 MNHNS and CDR2 SASEGT. The CDR3 is 12 amino acids. CDR3 bases: TGTGCCAGCAGTAGCAGGGTGTTCGAGCAGTACGTC. Its translation is CASSSRVFEQYV.

This rearrangement joins TRBV20-1 to TRBJ1-5; D unclear. Germline V gives CDR1 DFQATT, CDR2 SNEGSKA (reference sequence). Deletions cut 6 bases from V and 4 bases from J, with 13 bases between. The CDR3 is 13 residues long. The CDR3 protein is CSARRGGNQPQHF. The CDR3 DNA is TGCAGTGCCCGACGGGGAGGGAATCAGCCCCAGCATTTT.

A single count supports this clonotype. This chain uses TRBV12-3 or TRBV12-4 with TRBJ2-2; the match to TRBD1 covers 7 bases. This CDR3 comprises 14 residues. V dropped 6 bases and J dropped 3; count of bases not matched to a gene: 4. This CDR3 reads CASRYDRDTGELFF. In DNA form, the CDR3 reads TGTGCCAGCAGATACGACAGGGACACCGGGGAGCTGTTTTTT.

The rearrangement links TRBV29-1 to TRBJ1-1, with D possibly matching TRBD1 (6 bases). CDR1 and CDR2 from the germline V gene are SQVTM and ANQGSEA. CDR3 size: 14 residues. V was cut by 4 bases and J by 0 bases, with 12 bases left in between. CDR3 coding DNA: TGCAGCGTTGGTGGACAGAAAATGAACACTGAAGCTTTCTTT. Protein: CSVGGQKMNTEAFF.

This chain connects TRBV29-1 to TRBJ2-1; D may be TRBD1 (5 bases). V was pared by 5 bases and J by 5 bases, with 7 bases between. CDR1 SQVTM and CDR2 ANQGSEA come from the germline V gene. CDR3 length equals 11 residues. The CDR3: CSVQGDNEQFF. CDR3 coding DNA: TGCAGCGTTCAAGGGGACAATGAGCAGTTCTTC.

V gene TRBV24-1 combines with J gene TRBJ2-1; 7 bases are shared with TRBD2. Germline V gene lookup returns CDR1 KGHDR and CDR2 SFDVKD. V lost 4 bases and J lost 7; bases outside the gene matches: 15. The CDR3 is made up of 17 amino acids. The CDR3: CATSETTTSILINEQFF. The CDR3 coding sequence is TGTGCCACCAGTGAAACCACGACTAGCATCTTGATAAATGAGCAGTTCTTC.

The rearrangement uses TRBV7-9 and TRBJ2-5; D is unresolved. The CDR3 consists of 14 residues. Germline V gene data show CDR1 as SEHNR and CDR2 as FQNEAQ (reference sequence). Trimming removed 1 base from V and 0 bases from J, with 6 bases in between. The CDR3, as DNA: TGTGCCAGCAGCTTAGTTGGCTACCAAGAGACCCAGTACTTC. It specifies CASSLVGYQETQYF.

The gene calls are TRBV6-5 and TRBJ1-1, with D possibly being TRBD1 (6 bases). CDR1 and CDR2 from the germline V gene are MNHEY and SVGAGI. The CDR3 sequence is 12 residues long. V was cut by 5 bases and J by 6 bases, with 10 bases left in between. CDR3 amino acids: CASSHPGAEAFF. DNA for the CDR3: TGTGCCAGCAGTCATCCAGGGGCTGAAGCTTTCTTT.

This clonotype occurred a few times. V and J are TRBV20-1 and TRBJ2-1, with 11 bases identical to TRBD2. The germline V gene has CDR1 DFQATT and CDR2 SNEGSKA (reference sequence). With V trimmed by 4 bases and J by 0 bases, 17 bases remained unmatched. The CDR3 consists of 20 residues. The CDR3 sequence is CSAKPPPTSGGRGSYNEQFF. CDR3 coding DNA: TGCAGTGCTAAGCCCCCACCCACTAGCGGGGGCCGGGGCTCCTACAATGAGCAGTTCTTC.

The count of this clonotype is one. The J gene is TRBJ2-5, the V gene TRBV19, with 10 bases matching TRBD2. This CDR3 has 15 residues. Germline V gives CDR1 LNHDA, CDR2 SQIVND (reference sequence). Trimming took 6 bases from V and 5 from J; bases not matched to a gene: 9. CDR3 protein: CASRLGSGRRETQYF. In DNA form, the CDR3 reads TGTGCCAGTAGGCTCGGTAGCGGGAGGAGGGAGACCCAGTACTTC.